These 28 T cell receptor beta chains came from one sample sequenced in a study of spatial heterogeneity in lung cancer. TCRdb fed the 5' RACE reads into MiXCR, producing one record per CDR3 protein. The sample records about 92,000 distinct CDR3 sequences, less than 15% being singletons. Regarding time point: sample taken at primary tumor resection. Sample: PBMCs, taken at surgery. The receptor source for this set is a male donor with early-stage non-small cell lung cancer.

The CDR3 here is CATSSYETGYTF. CDR3 DNA sequence: TGTGCCACCAGCAGTTACGAGACCGGCTACACCTTC. This chain joins TRBV15 and TRBJ1-2; D is unclear. V was pared by 3 bases and J by 8 bases, with 10 bases between. This CDR3 comprises 12 residues. Germline lookup yields CDR1 LNHNV and CDR2 YYDKDF (reference sequence).

The chain has TRBV18 and TRBJ2-4, with no clear D. This CDR3 is built from 15 residues. CDR1 and CDR2 (germline): KGHSH, LQKENI. Trimming stripped 0 bases from V and 0 bases from J, with 6 bases between. CDR3 amino acids: CASSPPGIAKNIQYF. CDR3 coding DNA: TGTGCCAGCTCACCACCTGGGATAGCCAAAAACATTCAGTACTTC.

This clonotype was seen more than once but under ten times. The chain employs TRBV30 and TRBJ1-5; a weak D match, TRBD1 (5 bases). V was pared by 1 base and J by 0 bases, with 7 bases between. Per the germline V gene, CDR1 is GTSNPN and CDR2 is SVGIG (reference sequence). The CDR3 loop spans 14 amino acids. Here the CDR3 reads CAWSGGGSNQPQHF. For the CDR3, the DNA is TGTGCCTGGAGTGGGGGCGGTAGCAATCAGCCCCAGCATTTT.

This clonotype was picked up a small number of times. The chain joins TRBV5-5 to TRBJ2-7; D is perhaps TRBD1 (6 bases). There are 14 residues in the CDR3. With 0 bases removed from V and 6 bases from J, the gap between germline ends came to 13 bases. The germline V gene has CDR1 SGHKS and CDR2 YYEKEE (reference sequence). The CDR3 DNA sequence: TGTGCCAGCAGCTTGGCTACAGGGTTTACCGAGCAGTACTTC. Encoded protein: CASSLATGFTEQYF. Supplemented by reference TRBV5-5 and TRBJ2-7, the full variable domain reads DAGVTQSPTHLIKTRGQQVTLRCSPISGHKSVSWYQQVLGQGPQFIFQYYEKEERGRGNFPDRFSARQFPNYSSELNVNALLLGDSALYLCASSLATGFTEQYFGPGTRLTVT.

The table lists this clonotype with many counts. The chain recombines TRBV9 with TRBJ2-3; D is perhaps TRBD1 or TRBD2 (6 bases each). Germline assignment: CDR1 SGDLS and CDR2 YYNGEE. The length of the CDR3 is 13 residues. V dropped 6 bases and J dropped 2 bases, with 10 bases sitting between them. The CDR3 loop reads CASKGGTTDTQYF. The CDR3 coding sequence is TGTGCCAGCAAGGGGGGCACCACAGATACGCAGTATTTT.

This clonotype showed up just a few times. The genes are TRBV20-1 and TRBJ2-7; 9 bases line up with TRBD2. Losses at the gene ends were 2 bases for V and 3 bases for J; bases not matched to a gene: 2. From germline, CDR1 is DFQATT and CDR2 SNEGSKA (reference sequence). This CDR3 has 13 residues. The CDR3 coding sequence is TGCAGTGCTAGACTAGCGGGACTCTACGAGCAGTACTTC. Its translation: CSARLAGLYEQYF.

The rearrangement joins TRBV7-2 to TRBJ2-3; 12 bases map to TRBD2. Germline lookup yields CDR1 SGHTA and CDR2 FQGNSA. The CDR3 totals 14 residues. V lost 7 bases, J lost 4 bases, and 3 bases stayed unmatched. The CDR3 DNA reads as TGTGCCAGCAACCTAGCGGGGGGGCCAGATACGCAGTATTTT. The encoded protein is CASNLAGGPDTQYF.

The table lists this clonotype with a few counts. This chain links TRBV7-2 with TRBJ1-6; D might be TRBD1 (5 bases). Germline V lookup: CDR1 SGHTA, CDR2 FQGNSA. V lost 0 bases to trimming and J lost 6 bases, with 9 bases between them. The CDR3 consists of 15 residues. CDR3 loop: CASSLAQGANSPLHF. The CDR3 DNA sequence: TGTGCCAGCAGCTTAGCCCAGGGTGCTAATTCACCCCTCCACTTT. The whole variable domain, remainder taken from reference TRBV7-2 and TRBJ1-6, is GAGVSQSPSNKVTEKGKDVELRCDPISGHTALYWYRQSLGQGLEFLIYFQGNSAPDKSGLPSDRFSAERTGGSVSTLTIQRTQQEDSAVYLCASSLAQGANSPLHFGNGTRLTVT.

This clonotype was seen only a few times. V is TRBV7-9 and J is TRBJ1-1; D not resolved. Per the germline V gene, CDR1 is SEHNR and CDR2 is FQNEAQ (reference sequence). The CDR3 runs to 15 residues. V was pared by 4 bases and J by 1 base, with 13 bases between. Here the CDR3 DNA reads TGTGCCAGCAGCTCCCCCGACATCCAGAACACTGAAGCTTTCTTT. It yields the protein CASSSPDIQNTEAFF.

This chain uses TRBV7-2 with TRBJ2-1, with unresolved D. The CDR3 runs to 13 residues. CDR1 SGHTA and CDR2 FQGNSA come from the germline V gene. The V end was cut by 5 bases, the J end by 4 bases, with 9 bases between. The CDR3 DNA sequence: TGTGCCAGCAGCGCGACCGGATACAATGAGCAGTTCTTC. Translated, it gives CASSATGYNEQFF.

This clonotype has more than one count but fewer than ten. This sequence joins TRBV11-2 and TRBJ2-1; perhaps TRBD2 as D (5 bases). Germline V gene sequence: CDR1 SGHAT, CDR2 FQNNGV. The CDR3 runs 14 residues. The chain's CDR3 is CASHSGFNYNEQFF. The CDR3, as DNA: TGTGCGAGCCACTCGGGGTTCAACTACAATGAGCAGTTCTTC.

This clonotype was seen a handful of times. This chain joins TRBV3-1 and TRBJ1-1; 12 bases map to TRBD1. Germline CDR1 and CDR2: LGHDT and YNNKEL (reference sequence). With V trimmed by 2 bases and J by 5 bases, 9 bases remained unmatched. The CDR3 loop spans 17 amino acids. The CDR3 region has the DNA TGTGCCAGCAGCCAAATAGGGACAGGGGGCCGGGGAACTGAAGCTTTCTTT. This codes for CASSQIGTGGRGTEAFF. The whole variable domain, filled in from reference TRBV3-1 and TRBJ1-1, reads DTAVSQTPKYLVTQMGNDKSIKCEQNLGHDTMYWYKQDSKKFLKIMFSYNNKELIINETVPNRFSPKSPDKAHLNLHINSLELGDSAVYFCASSQIGTGGRGTEAFFGQGTRLTVV.

J is TRBJ2-1 and V is TRBV7-9; 8 bases are shared with TRBD1. The length of the CDR3 is 15 residues. The V gene end was trimmed by 5 bases and the J gene end by 8 bases; junction bases not matched to a gene: 11. Per the germline V gene, CDR1 is SEHNR and CDR2 is FQNEAQ (reference sequence). The chain's CDR3 is CASSKGQGVVHEQFF. CDR3 in DNA: TGTGCCAGCAGCAAAGGACAGGGCGTAGTTCATGAGCAGTTCTTC.

The chain carries TRBV10-1 and TRBJ2-7; perhaps TRBD1 as D (6 bases). The CDR3 loop spans 13 amino acids. The germline V gene encodes CDR1 WNHNN and CDR2 SYGVQD (reference sequence). Trimming shortened V by 3 bases and J by 6 bases, and 12 bases separated the two germline ends. CDR3 DNA: TGCGCCAGCAGTGAAGGACAGAAGGGCGAGCAGTACTTC. Protein sequence: CASSEGQKGEQYF.

Ten or more counts support this clonotype. The rearrangement joins TRBV11-2 to TRBJ2-5; 10 bases align to TRBD2. Germline-derived CDR1 and CDR2 are SGHAT and FQNNGV. V was pared by 6 bases and J by 1 base, with 11 bases of the junction left unmatched. CDR3 length: 17 amino acids. The CDR3 loop reads CASSSTLSSGGQETQYF. CDR3 DNA: TGTGCCAGCAGTTCTACCCTCTCTAGCGGGGGCCAAGAGACCCAGTACTTC. The entire variable domain, with the rest obtained from reference TRBV11-2 and TRBJ2-5, is as follows: EAGVAQSPRYKIIEKRQSVAFWCNPISGHATLYWYQQILGQGPKLLIQFQNNGVVDDSQLPKDRFSAERLKGVDSTLKIQPAKLEDSAVYLCASSSTLSSGGQETQYFGPGTRLLVL.

Regarding this clonotype: This may be a read error, as it is one base from a much larger clone. The J gene is TRBJ1-1, the V gene TRBV3-1; a weak D match, TRBD1 (6 bases). The CDR3 spans 15 residues. The germline CDR1 and CDR2 sequences are LGHDT and YNNKEL (reference sequence). The DNA of the CDR3 is TGTGCCAGCAGCCAAGGGACAGTACCGAACACTGCAGCTTTCTTT. Protein: CASSQGTVPNTAAFF.

The rearrangement uses TRBV5-1 and TRBJ2-7; D ambiguous. CDR1 and CDR2 (germline): SGHRS, YFSETQ. CDR3 size: 15 residues. Deletions cut 0 bases from V and 0 bases from J, with 10 bases between. The CDR3 nucleotides read TGCGCCAGCAGCTTGGCCGGGCCTAGCTCCTACGAGCAGTACTTC. Translation: CASSLAGPSSYEQYF.

This clonotype showed up just a few times. This chain connects TRBV28 to TRBJ2-2; D unresolved. Germline V gene data show CDR1 as MDHEN and CDR2 as SYDVKM. Trimming took 3 bases from V and 5 from J, leaving 13 bases between them. The CDR3 totals 15 residues. The CDR3 DNA reads TGTGCCAGCAGTTTTTGGCAGGAAGGAACCGGGGAGCTGTTTTTT. Translating gives CASSFWQEGTGELFF.

The J gene is TRBJ1-2, the V gene TRBV28; no definite D call. The germline CDR1 and CDR2 sequences are MDHEN and SYDVKM. V lost 7 bases and J lost 4, with 13 bases in between. The length of the CDR3 is 13 residues. The CDR3 sequence: CASTLGGLYGYTF. As DNA, the CDR3 is TGTGCCAGCACCCTTGGCGGGCTCTATGGCTACACCTTC.

This chain joins TRBV10-1 and TRBJ2-2, with D perhaps being TRBD1 or TRBD2 (5 bases each). Trimming took 6 bases from V and 0 from J, leaving 20 bases between them. Germline assignment: CDR1 WNHNN and CDR2 SYGVQD (reference sequence). This CDR3 has 18 residues. CDR3 region: CASSQTGTLRANTGELFF. In DNA form, the CDR3 reads TGCGCCAGCAGCCAAACCGGGACCCTAAGAGCGAACACCGGGGAGCTGTTTTTT.

A word on this clonotype: Germline and junction disagree at one end, which may indicate a read error. V usage is TRBV7-9 and J usage is TRBJ2-1; no reliable D call. The CDR3 loop spans 15 amino acids. Looked up from germline, CDR1 is SEHNR and CDR2 is FQNEAQ (reference sequence). CDR3 bases: TGTGTCAGCACCCTCGACGGGTTTTCCTACAATGAGCAGTTCTTC. Its translation: CVSTLDGFSYNEQFF.

This clonotype was observed a handful of times. The chain carries TRBV4-2 and TRBJ2-3; 14 bases match TRBD2. Trimming at V came to 0 bases and at J to 1 base, leaving 0 bases not matched to a gene. The CDR3 totals 17 residues. The germline CDR1 and CDR2 sequences are LGHNA and YNFKEQ. The CDR3, as DNA: TGTGCCAGCAGCCAAGAGGGACTAGCGGGGGGCACAGATACGCAGTATTTT. This codes for CASSQEGLAGGTDTQYF.

The chain employs TRBV5-6 and TRBJ1-1; D may be TRBD1 (5 bases). Per the germline V gene, CDR1 is SGHDT and CDR2 is YYEEEE. V gave up 2 bases and J gave up 10 bases, with 6 bases separating them. This CDR3 has 10 amino acids. This chain's CDR3 is CASSFGAAFF. DNA of the CDR3: TGTGCCAGCAGCTTCGGGGCAGCTTTCTTT.

The genes are TRBV24-1 and TRBJ2-5; 8 bases match TRBD1. The CDR3 spans 15 residues. V dropped 10 bases and J dropped 1; count of bases not matched to a gene: 10. Germline V gene sequence: CDR1 KGHDR, CDR2 SFDVKD. This CDR3 is CATGKGQGSQETQYF. The CDR3 nucleotides are TGTGCCACGGGGAAAGGACAGGGTTCCCAAGAGACCCAGTACTTC.

As to this clonotype: This may be a read error: a much more frequent sequence differs by one nucleotide. The chain uses TRBV10-3 and TRBJ2-7, with a tentative D call TRBD2 (5 bases). Trimming took 0 bases from V and 6 from J, leaving 12 bases between them. CDR1 ENHRY and CDR2 SYGVKD come from the germline V gene. The CDR3 runs to 14 residues. In DNA, the CDR3 is TGTGCCATCAGTGAGTCGATGAGCGGAGGCGAGCAGTACTTC. This sequence encodes CAISESMSGGEQYF.

CDR3 DNA: TGTGCCAGCAGTCCCAGGACAGGGTATAATTCACCCCTCCACTTT. As protein: CASSPRTGYNSPLHF. This chain joins TRBV12-3 or TRBV12-4 and TRBJ1-6; 8 bases are a match to TRBD1. V was clipped by 5 bases and J by 4 bases; unmatched bases: 4. CDR3 length: 15 residues.

This clonotype was found a few times. The V call is TRBV28, the J call TRBJ1-6, with 8 bases lining up with TRBD1. The trim removed 4 bases at V and 6 bases at J, leaving 8 bases unmatched. This CDR3 is built from 16 residues. Germline CDR1 reads MDHEN; CDR2 reads SYDVKM. The CDR3 sequence: CASSSMDRDFNSPLHF. CDR3 DNA: TGTGCCAGCAGTTCTATGGACAGGGATTTTAATTCACCCCTCCACTTT.

The DNA of the CDR3 is TGTGCCAGCAGTTCCGGCGATGAGCAGTTCTTC. Encoded protein: CASSSGDEQFF. The V and J genes are TRBV12-3 or TRBV12-4 and TRBJ2-1; no reliable D call. This CDR3 contains 11 residues. Trimming removed 4 bases from V and 8 bases from J, with 6 bases in between.